This paragraph covers one TCR beta chain sequence. This record belongs to a study of cytotoxic CD8 clonotypes in ibrutinib-treated CLL. Germline V gene sequence: CDR1 SEHNR, CDR2 FQNEAQ (reference sequence). The V segment lost 3 bases and the J segment 1 base; nucleotides outside the gene matches: 2. This CDR3 is built from 15 residues. Cryopreserved PBMCs were the source of around 1.8 micrograms of genomic DNA, which went to TCR beta libraries. Clones were sequenced by immunoSEQ multiplex PCR, and TCRdb holds only the in-frame ones, with some missing. Among roughly 250,000 clones listed, roughly 74% were seen once.

This clonotype originated in a human donor with chronic lymphocytic leukemia. This sample comprised PBMCs, obtained after 24 months of ibrutinib treatment. This sequence joins TRBV7-9 and TRBJ2-2; TRBD2 agrees at 7 bases. CDR3: CASSFPSGNTGELFF. DNA for the CDR3: TGTGCCAGCAGCTTTCCTAGCGGGAACACCGGGGAGCTGTTTTTT.